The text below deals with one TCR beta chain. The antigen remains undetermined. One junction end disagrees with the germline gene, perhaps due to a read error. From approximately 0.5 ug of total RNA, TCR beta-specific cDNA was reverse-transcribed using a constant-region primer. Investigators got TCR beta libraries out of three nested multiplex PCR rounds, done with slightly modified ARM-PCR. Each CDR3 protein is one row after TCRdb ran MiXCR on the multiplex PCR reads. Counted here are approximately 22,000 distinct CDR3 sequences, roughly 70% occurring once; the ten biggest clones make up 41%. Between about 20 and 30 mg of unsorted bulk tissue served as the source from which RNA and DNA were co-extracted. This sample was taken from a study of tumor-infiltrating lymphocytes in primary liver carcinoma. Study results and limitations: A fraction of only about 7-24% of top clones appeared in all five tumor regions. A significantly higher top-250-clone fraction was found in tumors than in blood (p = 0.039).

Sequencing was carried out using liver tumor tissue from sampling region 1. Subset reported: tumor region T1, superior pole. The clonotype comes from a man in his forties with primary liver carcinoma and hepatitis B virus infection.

CDR3 sequence (DNA): TGTGCCAGCAGTTACGCCCAAAGCACCGGGGGGCTGTTTTTT. Translating gives CASSYAQSTGGLFF. The chain recombines TRBV6-5 with TRBJ2-2, with D perhaps matching TRBD2 (6 bases). Germline V lookup: CDR1 MNHEY, CDR2 SVGAGI. The CDR3 consists of 14 residues.